The present T cell receptor (beta chain) was sequenced within a study of OX40 agonist ivuxolimab in advanced cancers. CDR1 GTSNPN and CDR2 SVGIG come from the germline V gene (reference sequence). V shed 0 bases, J shed 3 bases, and the junction held 4 bases outside the gene matches. The CDR3 totals 15 residues. Using immunoSEQ multiplex PCR, the repertoire was profiled, and TCRdb retains in-frame clones only, with some absent. This table holds roughly 26,000 clones, more than 70% found once. This TCR was recovered from an adult with an advanced solid tumor such as melanoma, head and neck, liver or kidney cancer. This chain uses TRBV30 with TRBJ2-3, with 9 bases matching TRBD2. This sample comprised CD4+ or CD8+ T cells sorted from blood, obtained in a trial of the OX40 agonist ivuxolimab. CDR3: CAWSVGGGDTDTQYF. The CDR3 DNA reads TGTGCCTGGAGTGTCGGCGGGGGGGATACAGATACGCAGTATTTT.